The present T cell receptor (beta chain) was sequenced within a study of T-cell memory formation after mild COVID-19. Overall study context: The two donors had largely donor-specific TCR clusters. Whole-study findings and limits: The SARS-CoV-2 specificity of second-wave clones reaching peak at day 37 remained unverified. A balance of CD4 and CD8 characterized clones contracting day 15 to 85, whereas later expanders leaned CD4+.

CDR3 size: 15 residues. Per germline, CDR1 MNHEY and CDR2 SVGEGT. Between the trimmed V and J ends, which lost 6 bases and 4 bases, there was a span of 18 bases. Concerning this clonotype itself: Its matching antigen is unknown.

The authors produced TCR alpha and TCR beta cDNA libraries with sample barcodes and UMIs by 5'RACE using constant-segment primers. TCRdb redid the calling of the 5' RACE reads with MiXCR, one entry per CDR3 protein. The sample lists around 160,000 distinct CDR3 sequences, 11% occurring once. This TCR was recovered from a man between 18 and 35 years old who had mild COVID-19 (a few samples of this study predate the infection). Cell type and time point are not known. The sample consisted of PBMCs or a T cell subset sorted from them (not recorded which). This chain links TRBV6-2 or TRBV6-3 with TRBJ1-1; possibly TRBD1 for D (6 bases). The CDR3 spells CASRRPQGWGTEAFF. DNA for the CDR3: TGTGCCAGCAGACGACCACAGGGTTGGGGCACTGAAGCTTTCTTT.